These 2 T cell receptor beta chains were all obtained from the same sample, sequenced in a study of blood T cells in healthy people across ages (dated by TCRdb to about 2015). The library was generated by 5' RACE. The instrument was an Illumina HiSeq 2500. The second PCR ran for about 6 to 11 cycles and used a J-beta primer mix along with a sample-barcoded 5' primer. The raw public data were reprocessed by TCRdb itself: fastp quality trimming at Q25, MiXCR clonotype calling, in-frame beta chains only. Duplicate CDR3 protein sequences are folded into a single record with the most common DNA and genes. The sample table records approximately 1.5 million distinct CDR3 sequences; roughly 43% of these occur just once. Approximately 4% of the sample is in the top ten clones. Input material: blood. Receptors were obtained from a woman in her late teens or twenties in good health.

This clonotype was counted a few times. The chain links TRBV4-1 to TRBJ1-2; D unclear. CDR1 and CDR2 (germline): MGHRA, YSYEKL. V lost 0 bases and J lost 7, with 15 bases in between. The CDR3 has 15 residues. The CDR3 DNA is TGCGCCAGCAGCCAAGATGGCCGGGGTGGACGTGGCTACACCTTC. Its translation: CASSQDGRGGRGYTF.

This clonotype was detected a few times. This chain joins TRBV6-1 and TRBJ2-5; 7 bases agree with TRBD1. The better agreement between TRBJ2-7 and the DNA end casts doubt on the J call. Per germline, CDR1 MNHNS and CDR2 SASEGT. The CDR3 is 13 amino acids. The CDR3: CASSELDRDEQYF. CDR3 nucleotide sequence: TGTGCCAGCAGTGAGTTAGACAGGGACGAGCAGTACTTC.